This T cell receptor (beta chain) is from a study of shared T cell receptors in the human thymus. Germline CDR1 MNHEY, CDR2 SMNVEV (reference sequence). Trimming removed 2 bases from V and 8 bases from J, with 15 bases in between. The CDR3 has 14 amino acids. Measured with immunoSEQ multiplex PCR; TCRdb has only the in-frame clones, and not every one. The profile shows some 640,000 clones, about 89% of them singletons. Separately, the same data were catalogued under a study of human thymus T cells. From that paper: Related research has reported that thymic repertoires overlap highly among unrelated individuals.

The receptor's source is a boy younger than two with a congenital heart defect. This sequence joins TRBV27 and TRBJ1-2; D is possibly TRBD1 (5 bases). Sequences were obtained from thymocytes. The CDR3 region has the DNA TGTGCCAGCAGTTTAGGGGCCGGAAGGCGGGGCTACACCTTC. This encodes CASSLGAGRRGYTF.